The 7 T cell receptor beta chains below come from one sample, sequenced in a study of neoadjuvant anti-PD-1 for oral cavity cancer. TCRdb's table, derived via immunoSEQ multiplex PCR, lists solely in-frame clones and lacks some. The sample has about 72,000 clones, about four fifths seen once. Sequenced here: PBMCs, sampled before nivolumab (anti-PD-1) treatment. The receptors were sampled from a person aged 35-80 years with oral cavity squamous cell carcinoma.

The CDR3: CASSAYLADLTDTQYF. The CDR3 DNA sequence: TGTGCCAGCAGTGCGTACCTAGCGGACCTCACAGATACGCAGTATTTT. The chain recombines TRBV2 with TRBJ2-3, with 7 bases identical to TRBD2. The germline CDR1 and CDR2 sequences are SNHLY and FYNNEI. Unmatched junction bases numbered 9, after V lost 4 bases and J lost 2 bases. The CDR3 is made up of 16 amino acids.

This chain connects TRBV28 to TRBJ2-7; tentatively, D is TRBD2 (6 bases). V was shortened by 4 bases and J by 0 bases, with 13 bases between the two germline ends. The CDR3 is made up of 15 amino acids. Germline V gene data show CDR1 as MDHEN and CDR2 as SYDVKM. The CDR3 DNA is TGTGCCAGCAGTTCCGGTGGAGGGGACTCCTACGAGCAGTACTTC. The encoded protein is CASSSGGGDSYEQYF. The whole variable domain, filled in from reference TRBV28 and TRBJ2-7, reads DVKVTQSSRYLVKRTGEKVFLECVQDMDHENMFWYRQDPGLGLRLIYFSYDVKMKEKGDIPEGYSVSREKKERFSLILESASTNQTSMYLCASSSGGGDSYEQYFGPGTRLTVT.

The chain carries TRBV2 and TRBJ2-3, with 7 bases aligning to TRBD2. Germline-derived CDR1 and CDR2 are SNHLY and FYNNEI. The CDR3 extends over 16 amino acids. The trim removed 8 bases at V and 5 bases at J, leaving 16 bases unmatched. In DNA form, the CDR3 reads TGTGCCAGCCAATCCCCTAGCGGCGGGCGGGGAGATACGCAGTATTTT. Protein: CASQSPSGGRGDTQYF.

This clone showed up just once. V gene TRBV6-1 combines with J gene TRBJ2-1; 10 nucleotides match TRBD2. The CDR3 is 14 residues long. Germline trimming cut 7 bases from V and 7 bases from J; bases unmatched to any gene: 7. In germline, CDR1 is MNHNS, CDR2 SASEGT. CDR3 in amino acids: CASNTYSGGNEQFF. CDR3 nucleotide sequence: TGTGCCAGCAACACATATAGCGGGGGGAATGAGCAGTTCTTC.

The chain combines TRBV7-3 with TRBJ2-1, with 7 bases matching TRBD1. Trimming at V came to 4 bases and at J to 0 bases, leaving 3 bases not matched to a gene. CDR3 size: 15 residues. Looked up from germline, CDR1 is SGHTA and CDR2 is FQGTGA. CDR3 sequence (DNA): TGTGCCAGCAGCTCCAGGGGGAGCTCCTACAATGAGCAGTTCTTC. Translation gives CASSSRGSSYNEQFF.

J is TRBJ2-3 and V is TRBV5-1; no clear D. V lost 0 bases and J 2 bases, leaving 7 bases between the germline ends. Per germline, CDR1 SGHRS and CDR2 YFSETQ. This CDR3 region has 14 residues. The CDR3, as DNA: TGCGCCAGCAGCTTGGAGGGAATCACAGATACGCAGTATTTT. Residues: CASSLEGITDTQYF.

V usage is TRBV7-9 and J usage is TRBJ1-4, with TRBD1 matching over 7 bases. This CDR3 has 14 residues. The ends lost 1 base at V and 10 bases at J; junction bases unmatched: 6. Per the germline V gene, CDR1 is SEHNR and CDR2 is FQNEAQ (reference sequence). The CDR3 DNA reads TGTGCCAGCAGCTTAGGACAGGGTGGTGCAAAACTGTTTTTT. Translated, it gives CASSLGQGGAKLFF.